This record covers a single TCR beta chain. The antigen it binds to is not known. Per-base quality was not reported, and no clone a single base away is much larger than it. Trimming leaves V shorter by 3 bases and J shorter by 8 bases, with the junction holding 2 bases beyond the gene matches. From the germline V gene (reference sequence), CDR1 is SEHNR and CDR2 is FQNEAQ. The CDR3, cysteine through phenylalanine, is 13 amino acids long. Of all the DNA, just the CDR3 is kept, 39 bases in frame from base 1. The study evaluated CTLA-4 blockade (ipilimumab) given together with focal radiation therapy in patients who had chemo-refractory metastatic non-small-cell lung cancer. The sample belongs to a study of radiotherapy plus CTLA-4 blockade in lung cancer (dated by TCRdb to the late 2010s). A note on the overall study: Objective responses occurred in roughly 19% of enrolled patients, and around 29% achieved disease control. On the study overall, not on this receptor specifically: The strongest predictors of response, as reported, were early dynamic changes in blood T cell clones along with a rise in serum interferon-beta after radiation. After treatment with radiotherapy and ipilimumab, TCR clones that originated in tumors expanded in peripheral blood.

Libraries came from the immunoSEQ multiplex PCR assay. TCRdb stores this immuneACCESS table with in-frame sequences only. Part of the clones is absent; in the studies checked, under half of the shortfall reflects unresolved V genes, and no reason is known for the rest. The sample table lists over 50,000 clones, around four fifths of them with a count of one. Of the sample, roughly 3.5% falls within the top ten clones. The sequencing here drew on peripheral blood, taken from a patient treated with radiotherapy plus ipilimumab. The V and J segments used are TRBV7-9 and TRBJ1-4, with 8 bases matching TRBD1. This sequence originates from a human donor with non-small cell lung cancer who had a partial response to radiotherapy plus ipilimumab. The CDR3 region has the sequence CASSLGQVEKLFF. The DNA reads TGTGCCAGCAGCTTGGGACAGGTAGAAAAACTGTTTTTT.